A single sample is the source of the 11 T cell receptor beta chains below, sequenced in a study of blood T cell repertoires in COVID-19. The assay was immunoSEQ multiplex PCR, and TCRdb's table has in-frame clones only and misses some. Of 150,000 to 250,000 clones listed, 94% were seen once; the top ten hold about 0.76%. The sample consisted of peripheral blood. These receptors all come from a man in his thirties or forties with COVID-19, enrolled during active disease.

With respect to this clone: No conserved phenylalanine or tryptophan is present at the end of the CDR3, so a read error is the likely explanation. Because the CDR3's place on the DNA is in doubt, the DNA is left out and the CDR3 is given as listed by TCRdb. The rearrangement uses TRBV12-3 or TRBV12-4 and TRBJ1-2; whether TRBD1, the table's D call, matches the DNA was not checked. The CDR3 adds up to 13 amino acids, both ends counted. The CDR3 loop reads CASSFSGTGNLVM.

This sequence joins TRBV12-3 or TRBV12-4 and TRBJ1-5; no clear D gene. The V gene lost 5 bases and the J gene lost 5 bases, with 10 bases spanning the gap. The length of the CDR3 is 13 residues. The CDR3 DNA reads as TGTGCCAGCAGTAGAGAGGGTTATCAGCCCCAGCATTTT. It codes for CASSREGYQPQHF.

CDR3 region: CASSQDINQPQHF. CDR3 DNA: TGTGCCAGCAGCCAAGATATTAATCAGCCCCAGCATTTT. This rearrangement joins TRBV3-1 (or the pseudogene TRBV3-2) to TRBJ1-5; no reliable D call. V was pared by 0 bases and J by 4 bases, with 4 bases between. The CDR3 consists of 13 residues. Germline CDR1 and CDR2: LGHDT and YNNKEL (reference sequence).

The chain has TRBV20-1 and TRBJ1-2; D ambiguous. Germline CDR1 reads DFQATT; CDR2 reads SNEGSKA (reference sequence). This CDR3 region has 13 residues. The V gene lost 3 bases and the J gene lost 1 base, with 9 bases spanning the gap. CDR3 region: CSASPELNYGYTF. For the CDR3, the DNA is TGCAGTGCTAGTCCCGAGCTTAACTATGGCTACACCTTC.

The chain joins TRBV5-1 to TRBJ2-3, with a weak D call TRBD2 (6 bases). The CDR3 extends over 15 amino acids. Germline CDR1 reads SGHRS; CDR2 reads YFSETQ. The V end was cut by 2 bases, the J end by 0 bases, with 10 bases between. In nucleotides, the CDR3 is TGCGCCAGCAGCTTAGGGCTAGCGAGCACAGATACGCAGTATTTT. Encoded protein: CASSLGLASTDTQYF. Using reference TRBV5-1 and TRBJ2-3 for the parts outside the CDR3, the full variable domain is KAGVTQTPRYLIKTRGQQVTLSCSPISGHRSVSWYQQTPGQGLQFLFEYFSETQRNKGNFPGRFSGRQFSNSRSEMNVSTLELGDSALYLCASSLGLASTDTQYFGPGTRLTVL.

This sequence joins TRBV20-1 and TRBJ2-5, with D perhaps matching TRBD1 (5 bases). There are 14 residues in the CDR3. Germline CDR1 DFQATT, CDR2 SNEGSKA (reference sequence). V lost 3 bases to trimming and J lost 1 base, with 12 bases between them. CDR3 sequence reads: CSASIGVIQETQYF. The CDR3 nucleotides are TGCAGTGCTAGTATAGGGGTCATCCAAGAGACCCAGTACTTC.

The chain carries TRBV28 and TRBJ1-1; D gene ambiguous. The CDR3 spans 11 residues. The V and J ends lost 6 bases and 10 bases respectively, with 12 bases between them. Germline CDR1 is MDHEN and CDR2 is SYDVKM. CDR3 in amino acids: CASRAGALAFF. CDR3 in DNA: TGTGCCAGCAGAGCAGGCGCTCTAGCTTTCTTT.

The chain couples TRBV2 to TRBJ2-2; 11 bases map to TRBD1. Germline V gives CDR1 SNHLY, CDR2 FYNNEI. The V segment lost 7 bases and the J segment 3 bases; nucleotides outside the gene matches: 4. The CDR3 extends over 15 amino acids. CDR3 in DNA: TGTGCCAGCACGGTGGGACAGGGGGACACCGGGGAGCTGTTTTTT. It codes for CASTVGQGDTGELFF.

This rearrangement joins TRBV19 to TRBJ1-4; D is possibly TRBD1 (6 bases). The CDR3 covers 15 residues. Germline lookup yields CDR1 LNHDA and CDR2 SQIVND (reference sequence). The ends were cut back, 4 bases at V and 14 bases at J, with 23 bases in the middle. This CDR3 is CASSKNTGSAHILFF. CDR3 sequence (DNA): TGTGCCAGTAGTAAGAACACAGGGTCCGCACACATCCTGTTTTTT.

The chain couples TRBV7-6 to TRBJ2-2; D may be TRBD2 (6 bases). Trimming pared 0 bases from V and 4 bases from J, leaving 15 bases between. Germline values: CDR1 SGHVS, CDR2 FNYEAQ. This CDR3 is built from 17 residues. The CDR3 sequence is CASSLALGGAATGELFF. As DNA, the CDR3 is TGTGCCAGCAGCTTAGCGTTAGGAGGGGCCGCCACCGGGGAGCTGTTTTTT.

The CDR3 nucleotides are TGTGCCAGCAGCGTAGCTGCTCAGGGAAACCAAGAGACCCAGTACTTC. It specifies CASSVAAQGNQETQYF. This chain connects TRBV9 to TRBJ2-5; D may be TRBD1 (5 bases). CDR3 size: 16 residues. V was clipped by 0 bases and J by 0 bases, with 12 bases between them. The germline V gene has CDR1 SGDLS and CDR2 YYNGEE.